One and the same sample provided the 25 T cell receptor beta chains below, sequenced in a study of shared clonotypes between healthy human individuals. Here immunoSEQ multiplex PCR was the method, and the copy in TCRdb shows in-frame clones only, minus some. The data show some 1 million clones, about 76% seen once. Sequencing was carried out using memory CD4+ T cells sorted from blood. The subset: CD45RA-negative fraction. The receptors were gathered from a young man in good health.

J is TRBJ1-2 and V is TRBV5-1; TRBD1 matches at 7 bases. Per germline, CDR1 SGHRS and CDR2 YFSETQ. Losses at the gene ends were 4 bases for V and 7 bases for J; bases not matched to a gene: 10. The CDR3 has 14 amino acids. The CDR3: CASSASLEGAGYTF. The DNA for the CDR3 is TGCGCCAGCAGCGCATCGCTCGAGGGGGCTGGCTACACCTTC. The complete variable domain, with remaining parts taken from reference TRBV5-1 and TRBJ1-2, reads KAGVTQTPRYLIKTRGQQVTLSCSPISGHRSVSWYQQTPGQGLQFLFEYFSETQRNKGNFPGRFSGRQFSNSRSEMNVSTLELGDSALYLCASSASLEGAGYTFGSGTRLTVV.

CDR3 amino acids: CASSIRGRGNIQYF. In nucleotides, the CDR3 is TGTGCCAGTAGTATCCGGGGTCGGGGGAACATTCAGTACTTC. The V gene is TRBV19, the J gene TRBJ2-4; perhaps TRBD2 as D (6 bases). In germline, CDR1 is LNHDA, CDR2 SQIVND (reference sequence). V was trimmed by 3 bases and J by 7 bases, leaving 13 bases between them. CDR3 length: 14 residues.

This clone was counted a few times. The CDR3 loop reads CASSLKRANTEAFF. In nucleotides, the CDR3 is TGTGCCAGCAGTTTAAAGAGGGCAAACACTGAAGCTTTCTTT. The J gene is TRBJ1-1, the V gene TRBV27; D is unclear. CDR3 length equals 14 residues. V was trimmed by 2 bases and J by 2 bases, leaving 9 bases between them. Germline lookup yields CDR1 MNHEY and CDR2 SMNVEV (reference sequence).

The CDR3 sequence: CASSYGDRGSNEQFF. Here the CDR3 DNA reads TGTGCCAGCAGTTACGGAGACAGGGGCTCCAATGAGCAGTTCTTC. The chain couples TRBV6-5 to TRBJ2-1, with 8 bases matching TRBD1. V was clipped by 2 bases and J by 6 bases; unmatched bases: 6. Germline V gene lookup returns CDR1 MNHEY and CDR2 SVGAGI. The CDR3 is 15 amino acids.

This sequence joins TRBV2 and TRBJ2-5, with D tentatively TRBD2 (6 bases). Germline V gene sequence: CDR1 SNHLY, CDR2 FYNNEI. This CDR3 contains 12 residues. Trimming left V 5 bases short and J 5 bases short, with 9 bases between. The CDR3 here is CASSMEGETQYF. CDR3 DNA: TGTGCCAGCAGTATGGAGGGTGAGACCCAGTACTTC.

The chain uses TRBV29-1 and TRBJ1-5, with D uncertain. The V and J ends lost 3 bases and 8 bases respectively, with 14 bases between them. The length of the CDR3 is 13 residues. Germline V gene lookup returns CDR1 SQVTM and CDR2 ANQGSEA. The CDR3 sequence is CSVEYNKWEPQHF. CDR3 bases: TGCAGCGTTGAGTATAATAAGTGGGAGCCCCAGCATTTT.

CDR3 sequence (DNA): TGCGCCAGCAGCTTTGCAGGGAGGGACTCCTACAATGAGCAGTTCTTC. Translated, it gives CASSFAGRDSYNEQFF. The rearrangement joins TRBV5-1 to TRBJ2-1; 7 nucleotides agree with TRBD2. The CDR3 has 16 amino acids. V lost 2 bases and J lost 0; bases outside the gene matches: 5. The germline V gene encodes CDR1 SGHRS and CDR2 YFSETQ.

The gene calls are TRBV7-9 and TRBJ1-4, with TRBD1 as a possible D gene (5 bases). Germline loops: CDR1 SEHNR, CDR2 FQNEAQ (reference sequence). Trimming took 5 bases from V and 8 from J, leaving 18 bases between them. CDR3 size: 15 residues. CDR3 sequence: CASSQIGTFWEKLFF. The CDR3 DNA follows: TGTGCCAGCAGCCAAATCGGGACTTTCTGGGAAAAACTGTTTTTT.

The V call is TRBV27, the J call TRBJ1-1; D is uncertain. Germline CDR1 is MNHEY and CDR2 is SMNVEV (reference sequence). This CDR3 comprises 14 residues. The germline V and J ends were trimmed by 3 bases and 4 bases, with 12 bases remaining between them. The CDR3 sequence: CASSLRGGGTEAFF. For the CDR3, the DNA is TGTGCCAGCAGTTTGCGGGGAGGTGGCACTGAAGCTTTCTTT.

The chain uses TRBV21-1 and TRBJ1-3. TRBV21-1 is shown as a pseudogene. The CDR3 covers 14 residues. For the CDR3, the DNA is TGTGCCAGCAGCGGACGCAGCTCTGGAAACACCATATATTTT. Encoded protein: CASSGRSSGNTIYF.

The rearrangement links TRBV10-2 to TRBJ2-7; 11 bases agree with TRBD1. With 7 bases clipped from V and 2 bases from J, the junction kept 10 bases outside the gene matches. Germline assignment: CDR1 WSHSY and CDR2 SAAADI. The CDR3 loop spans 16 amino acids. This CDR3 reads CASTERTGQGAYEQYF. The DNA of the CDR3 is TGCGCCAGCACGGAAAGAACGGGACAGGGGGCCTACGAGCAGTACTTC.

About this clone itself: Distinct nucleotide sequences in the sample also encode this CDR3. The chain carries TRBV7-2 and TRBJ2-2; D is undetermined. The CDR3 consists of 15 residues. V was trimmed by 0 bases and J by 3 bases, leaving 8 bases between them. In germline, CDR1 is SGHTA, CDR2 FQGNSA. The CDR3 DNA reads TGTGCCAGCAGCTTAGCACCGGGTTACACCGGGGAGCTGTTTTTT. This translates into CASSLAPGYTGELFF.

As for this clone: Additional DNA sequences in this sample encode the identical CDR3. CDR3 coding DNA: TGTGCCAGCAGCTTCAGCAATGAGCAGTTCTTC. Protein sequence: CASSFSNEQFF. This chain links TRBV7-2 with TRBJ2-1; D uncertain. V dropped 3 bases and J dropped 6 bases, with 3 bases sitting between them. Germline V gene lookup returns CDR1 SGHTA and CDR2 FQGNSA. The CDR3 loop spans 11 amino acids.

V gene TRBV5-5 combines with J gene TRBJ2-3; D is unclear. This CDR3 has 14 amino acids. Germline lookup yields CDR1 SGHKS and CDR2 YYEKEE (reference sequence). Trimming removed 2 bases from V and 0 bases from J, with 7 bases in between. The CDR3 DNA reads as TGTGCCAGCAGCTTAGAGGTTAGCACAGATACGCAGTATTTT. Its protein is CASSLEVSTDTQYF.

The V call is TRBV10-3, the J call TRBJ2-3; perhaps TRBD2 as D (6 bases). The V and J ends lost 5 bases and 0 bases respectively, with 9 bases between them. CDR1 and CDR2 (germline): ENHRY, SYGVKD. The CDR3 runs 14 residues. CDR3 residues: CAISLRESTDTQYF. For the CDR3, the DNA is TGTGCCATCAGTTTGCGGGAAAGCACAGATACGCAGTATTTT.

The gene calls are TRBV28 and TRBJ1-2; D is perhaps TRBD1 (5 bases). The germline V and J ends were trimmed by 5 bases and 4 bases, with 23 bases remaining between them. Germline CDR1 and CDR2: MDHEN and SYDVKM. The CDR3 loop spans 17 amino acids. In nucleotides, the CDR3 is TGTGCCAGCAGTCCCCCCCTAGTTCACAGGAGCATCTATGGCTACACCTTC. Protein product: CASSPPLVHRSIYGYTF.

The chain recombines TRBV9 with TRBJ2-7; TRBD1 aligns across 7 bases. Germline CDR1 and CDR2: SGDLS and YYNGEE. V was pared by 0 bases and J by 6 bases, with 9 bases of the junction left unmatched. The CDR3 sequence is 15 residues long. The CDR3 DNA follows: TGTGCCAGCAGCGTAGGGGACAGTCGGATGGGCGAGCAGTACTTC. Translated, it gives CASSVGDSRMGEQYF.

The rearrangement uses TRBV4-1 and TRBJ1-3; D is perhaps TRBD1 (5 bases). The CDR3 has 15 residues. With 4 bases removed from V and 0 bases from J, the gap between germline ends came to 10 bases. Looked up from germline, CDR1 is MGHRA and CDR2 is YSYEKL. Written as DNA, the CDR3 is TGCGCCAGCAGCCCTACAGGAAGCTCTGGAAACACCATATATTTT. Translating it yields CASSPTGSSGNTIYF.

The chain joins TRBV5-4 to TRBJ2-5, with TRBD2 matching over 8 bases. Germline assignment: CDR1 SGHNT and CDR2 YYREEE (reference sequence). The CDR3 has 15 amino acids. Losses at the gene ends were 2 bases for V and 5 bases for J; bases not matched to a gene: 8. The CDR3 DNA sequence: TGTGCCAGCAGCTTCTTAGCGGGACGGGGGGAGACCCAGTACTTC. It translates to CASSFLAGRGETQYF.

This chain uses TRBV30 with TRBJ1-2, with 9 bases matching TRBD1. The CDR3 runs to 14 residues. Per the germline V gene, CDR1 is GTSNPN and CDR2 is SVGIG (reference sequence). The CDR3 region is CALTPGQGNYGYTF. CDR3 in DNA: TGTGCACTTACCCCGGGACAGGGAAACTATGGCTACACCTTC. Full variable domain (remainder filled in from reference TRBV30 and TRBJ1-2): SQTIHQWPATLVQPVGSPLSLECTVEGTSNPNLYWYRQAAGRGLQLLFYSVGIGQISSEVPQNLSASRPQDRQFILSSKKLLLSDSGFYLCALTPGQGNYGYTFGSGTRLTVV.

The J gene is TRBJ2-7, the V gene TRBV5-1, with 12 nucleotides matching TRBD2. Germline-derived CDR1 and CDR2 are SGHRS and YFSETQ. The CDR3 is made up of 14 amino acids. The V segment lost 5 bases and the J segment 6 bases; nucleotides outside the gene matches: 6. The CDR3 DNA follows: TGCGCCAGCAGAATGACTAGCGGGAGCGGCGAGCAGTACTTC. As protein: CASRMTSGSGEQYF.

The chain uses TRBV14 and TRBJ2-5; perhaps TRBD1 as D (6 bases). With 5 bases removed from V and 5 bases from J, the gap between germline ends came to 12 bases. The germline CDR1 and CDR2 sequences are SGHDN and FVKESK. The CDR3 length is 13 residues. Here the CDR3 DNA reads TGTGCCAGCAGCACCCAGGGGACGGAGACCCAGTACTTC. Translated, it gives CASSTQGTETQYF.

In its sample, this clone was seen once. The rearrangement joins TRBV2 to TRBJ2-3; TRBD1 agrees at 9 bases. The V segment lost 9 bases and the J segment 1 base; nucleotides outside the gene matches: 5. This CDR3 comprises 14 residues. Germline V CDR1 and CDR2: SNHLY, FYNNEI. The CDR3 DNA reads TGTGCCAGTCACCGGGACAGGGGCACAGATACGCAGTATTTT. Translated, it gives CASHRDRGTDTQYF. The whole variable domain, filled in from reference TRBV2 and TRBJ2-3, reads EPEVTQTPSHQVTQMGQEVILRCVPISNHLYFYWYRQILGQKVEFLVSFYNNEISEKSEIFDDQFSVERPDGSNFTLKIRSTKLEDSAMYFCASHRDRGTDTQYFGPGTRLTVL.

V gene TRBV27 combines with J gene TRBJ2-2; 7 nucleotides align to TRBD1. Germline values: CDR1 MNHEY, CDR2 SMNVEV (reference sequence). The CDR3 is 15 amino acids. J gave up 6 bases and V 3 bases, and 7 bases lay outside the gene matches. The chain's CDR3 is CASSFGTVAAGELFF. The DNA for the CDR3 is TGTGCCAGCAGTTTTGGGACAGTCGCTGCCGGGGAGCTGTTTTTT.

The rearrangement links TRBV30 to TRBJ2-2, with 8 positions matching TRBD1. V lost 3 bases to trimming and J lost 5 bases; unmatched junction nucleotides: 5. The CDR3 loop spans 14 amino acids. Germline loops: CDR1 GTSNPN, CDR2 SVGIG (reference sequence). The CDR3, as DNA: TGTGCCTGGAGGCGGACAGGGTTGACCGGGGAGCTGTTTTTT. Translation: CAWRRTGLTGELFF.